This T cell receptor (beta chain) is drawn from a study of blood T cell repertoires in COVID-19. TCRdb's table, derived via immunoSEQ multiplex PCR, lists solely in-frame clones and lacks some. Of 310,000 or so clones listed, around 90% were seen once; the top ten hold 0.95% to 1.3%. CDR3 length: 16 amino acids. Per germline, CDR1 SGHRS and CDR2 YFSETQ. The junction had 8 bases not matched to a gene; V was cut back by 1 base and J by 1 base. V is TRBV5-1 and J is TRBJ2-7; 7 bases are a match to TRBD1. Sequenced material: PBMCs or T cells enriched from blood (not recorded which). This sequence originates from a woman aged 25 to 45 who had recovered from COVID-19. The CDR3 sequence: CASSLLATGMSYEQYF. The DNA for the CDR3 is TGCGCCAGCAGCTTGTTAGCGACAGGGATGTCCTACGAGCAGTACTTC.